Below, 21 T cell receptor beta chains from the same sample are listed, as sequenced in a study of Graves' ophthalmopathy and Graves' hyperthyroidism. The sequenced template was RNA, covering the TCR beta CDR3 region. HTBI primers were used in a first-round RT-PCR, which preceded a second-round multiplex PCR. TCRdb re-called the multiplex PCR reads with MiXCR, one entry per CDR3 protein. The sample holds 600,000 to 950,000 distinct CDR3 sequences; roughly two fifths are singletons and the top ten take about 40%. Sample: peripheral blood. The source of these receptors is an adult man with Graves' ophthalmopathy.

This clonotype was detected a few times. This CDR3 reads CASSWDRGHNSPLHF. CDR3 DNA sequence: TGTGCCAGCAGCTGGGACAGGGGGCATAATTCACCCCTCCACTTT. The gene calls are TRBV10-3 and TRBJ1-6, with 12 bases lining up with TRBD1. V shed 10 bases and J 5 bases; nucleotides not matched to a gene: 6. The CDR3 runs to 15 residues. Germline V CDR1 and CDR2: ENHRY, SYGVKD.

This clonotype was counted between two and nine times. This chain connects TRBV10-3 to TRBJ1-2, with 7 nucleotides matching TRBD1. V dropped 10 bases and J dropped 3; count of bases not matched to a gene: 11. The CDR3 spans 14 residues. The germline gives CDR1 ENHRY, CDR2 SYGVKD. CDR3 amino acids: CASSRGQAHYGYTF. DNA of the CDR3: TGTGCCAGCAGCCGTGGACAGGCTCACTATGGCTACACCTTC.

This clonotype was seen repeatedly, ten times or more. The chain has TRBV10-3 and TRBJ1-6; D is perhaps TRBD1 (5 bases). Trimming removed 3 bases from V and 4 bases from J, with 10 bases in between. This CDR3 has 15 residues. Looked up from germline, CDR1 is ENHRY and CDR2 is SYGVKD. The CDR3 nucleotides are TGTGCCATCAGTGAACAGGCCAGTTATAATTCACCCCTCCACTTT. It is translated as CAISEQASYNSPLHF.

This chain uses TRBV19 with TRBJ2-2, with D possibly matching TRBD2 (5 bases). This CDR3 is built from 15 residues. Germline V lookup: CDR1 LNHDA, CDR2 SQIVND (reference sequence). Trimming removed 4 bases at V and 3 bases at J, with 12 bases between. The DNA of the CDR3 is TGTGCCAGTAGTACTAGCCGGACTCACACCGGGGAGCTGTTTTTT. Translation gives CASSTSRTHTGELFF.

This clonotype was recorded once. The chain combines TRBV9 with TRBJ2-7, with D tentatively TRBD1 (5 bases). Trimming shortened V by 4 bases and J by 5 bases, and 31 bases separated the two germline ends. Per germline, CDR1 SGDLS and CDR2 YYNGEE. The CDR3 has 19 residues. The CDR3: CASSRNALNPGLTLNEQYF. In nucleotides, the CDR3 is TGTGCCAGCAGCCGGAACGCACTAAACCCAGGGTTAACGTTGAACGAGCAGTACTTC.

This clonotype occurred a few times. The CDR3 protein is CASSYGVPQETQYF. The CDR3 nucleotides read TGTGCCAGCAGTTACGGGGTGCCACAAGAGACCCAGTACTTC. The chain uses TRBV6-5 and TRBJ2-5; D gene ambiguous. Germline-derived CDR1 and CDR2 are MNHEY and SVGAGI. The CDR3 consists of 14 residues. Trimming shortened V by 2 bases and J by 2 bases, and 9 bases separated the two germline ends.

Notes on this clonotype: It is likely a read error, because the conserved phenylalanine at the end of the CDR3 is missing. V usage is TRBV5-6 and J usage is TRBJ1-4, with 9 positions matching TRBD1. The CDR3 is 15 residues long. Germline values: CDR1 SGHDT, CDR2 YYEEEE. The trim removed 4 bases at V and 8 bases at J, leaving 9 bases unmatched. CDR3 region: CASSVRTGVGEKLFI. The CDR3 DNA follows: TGTGCCAGCAGCGTGCGGACAGGGGTGGGAGAAAAACTGTTTATT.

The V gene is TRBV7-2, the J gene TRBJ2-5; tentative D call: TRBD2 (5 bases). The CDR3 extends over 13 amino acids. Germline lookup yields CDR1 SGHTA and CDR2 FQGNSA. V lost 5 bases and J 7 bases, leaving 14 bases between the germline ends. The DNA for the CDR3 is TGTGCCAGCAGCCCAGCGGTATGGTCGACCCAGTACTTC. The encoded protein is CASSPAVWSTQYF.

With respect to this clonotype: A read error may explain this, as a much larger clone is one base away. The chain couples TRBV7-2 to TRBJ1-1, with a tentative D call TRBD1 (5 bases). Per the germline V gene, CDR1 is SGHTA and CDR2 is FQGNSA. The CDR3 is 14 residues long. CDR3 coding DNA: TGTGCCAGCAGCCTGGGACCTTGGAACACTGAAGCTTCCTTT. It translates to CASSLGPWNTEASF.

The chain recombines TRBV2 with TRBJ1-2; 7 positions match TRBD1. CDR3 length: 12 residues. Germline lookup yields CDR1 SNHLY and CDR2 FYNNEI. CDR3 in amino acids: CPAPTGTDGYTF. The CDR3 DNA follows: TGTCCCGCACCGACCGGGACAGACGGCTACACCTTC.

Many counts were recorded for this clonotype. The chain combines TRBV7-2 with TRBJ1-1; D not certain. V was pared by 5 bases and J by 0 bases, with 7 bases between. The V gene's germline CDR1 is SGHTA and CDR2 FQGNSA. The CDR3 length is 13 residues. CDR3 sequence reads: CASSQIVNTEAFF. The CDR3 DNA is TGTGCCAGCAGCCAAATTGTGAACACTGAAGCTTTCTTT.

This chain connects TRBV7-9 to TRBJ2-6; TRBD1 might be the D (6 bases). The CDR3 loop spans 15 amino acids. The V gene's germline CDR1 is SEHNR and CDR2 FQNEAQ (reference sequence). V gave up 6 bases and J gave up 4 bases, with 13 bases separating them. This chain's CDR3 is CASRHSGTGANVLTF. Here the CDR3 DNA reads TGTGCCAGCAGACATTCCGGGACAGGGGCCAACGTCCTGACTTTC.

To note about this clonotype: Likely a read error: the CDR3 ends without its conserved phenylalanine or tryptophan. The chain uses TRBV29-1 and TRBJ2-7; possibly TRBD1 for D (5 bases). CDR1 is SQVTM, CDR2 ANQGSEA, per germline. The CDR3 is made up of 11 amino acids. V was trimmed by 7 bases and J by 7 bases, leaving 14 bases between them. The CDR3 nucleotides read TGCAGCGGACGTTGGGGCTATGAGCAGTACATC. Its translation: CSGRWGYEQYI.

V gene TRBV9 combines with J gene TRBJ1-1; perhaps TRBD1 as D (5 bases). The germline gives CDR1 SGDLS, CDR2 YYNGEE. With 4 bases removed from V and 6 bases from J, the gap between germline ends came to 19 bases. CDR3 length: 15 amino acids. CDR3 DNA: TGTGCCAGCAGCCAAGGCGGGGGTAAGAGCTCTGAAGCTTTCTTT. Protein product: CASSQGGGKSSEAFF.

This chain uses TRBV10-3 with TRBJ1-4, with D possibly TRBD1 on 6 matching bases. The ends were cut back, 2 bases at V and 11 bases at J, with 9 bases in the middle. The germline CDR1 and CDR2 sequences are ENHRY and SYGVKD. The CDR3 runs 12 residues. The CDR3 nucleotides are TGTGCCATCAGTGAGACAGGGAGGAAACTGTTTTTT. It codes for CAISETGRKLFF.

About this clonotype itself: This may be a read error: a much more frequent sequence differs by one nucleotide. The V and J genes are TRBV10-3 and TRBJ1-2; D gene uncertain. This CDR3 has 14 amino acids. Germline V gene sequence: CDR1 ENHRY, CDR2 SYGVKD. As DNA, the CDR3 is TGTGCCAGCAGTTCTATACAGAGGAACTATGGCTACACCTTC. Encoded protein: CASSSIQRNYGYTF.

As to this clonotype: This could be a read error, since a much larger clone is one nucleotide away. The rearrangement uses TRBV20-1 and TRBJ1-2; 9 bases line up with TRBD1. The V segment lost 5 bases and the J segment 5 bases; nucleotides outside the gene matches: 6. Germline V gives CDR1 DFQATT, CDR2 SNEGSKA (reference sequence). The CDR3 contains 13 residues. The CDR3 reads CSAAGTGHYGYTF. The CDR3 DNA reads TGCAGTGCTGCCGGGACAGGGCATTATGGCTACACCTTC.

This clonotype was seen at least ten times. The chain joins TRBV10-3 to TRBJ1-2, with D possibly being TRBD1 (5 bases). Germline V lookup: CDR1 ENHRY, CDR2 SYGVKD. CDR3 size: 17 residues. V lost 2 bases, J lost 4 bases, and 20 bases lay in between. The CDR3 DNA sequence: TGTGCCATCAGTGAGCCCGGCAGTGGGTGGGGGACCTATGGCTACACCTTC. It translates to CAISEPGSGWGTYGYTF.

This clonotype was seen a few times. The V call is TRBV6-6, the J call TRBJ2-7; D unclear. Trimming took 0 bases from V and 3 from J, leaving 15 bases between them. The CDR3 is 16 residues long. The germline V gene encodes CDR1 MNHNY and CDR2 SVGAGI (reference sequence). CDR3 region: CASSYSIISTDYEQYF. The CDR3 nucleotides are TGTGCCAGCAGTTACTCCATCATCTCGACGGACTACGAGCAGTACTTC.

The chain recombines TRBV7-9 with TRBJ2-5, with TRBD2 matching over 12 bases. The CDR3 covers 16 residues. Germline V lookup: CDR1 SEHNR, CDR2 FQNEAQ (reference sequence). Trimming took 5 bases from V and 3 from J; bases not matched to a gene: 7. The CDR3 DNA reads as TGTGCCAGCAGCCCACACTGGACTAGCGGGGAAGAGACCCAGTACTTC. It translates to CASSPHWTSGEETQYF.

At least ten counts were recorded for this clonotype. The chain recombines TRBV29-1 with TRBJ2-7; D is possibly TRBD2 (7 bases). This CDR3 spans 16 amino acids. V was shortened by 5 bases and J by 2 bases, with 22 bases between the two germline ends. Germline V gives CDR1 SQVTM, CDR2 ANQGSEA. CDR3 loop: CSVLNASGRGAYEQYF. For the CDR3, the DNA is TGCAGCGTTCTTAATGCTAGCGGAAGGGGGGCCTACGAGCAGTACTTC.